Listed here is a single TCR beta chain. Its cognate antigen is unknown. Naive CD8 libraries were made from about 20,000 to 1,000,000 sorted cells, and they used 10%, 30% or 50% RNA. This sample stems from a study of molecular identifiers for immune sequencing clone quantification. Overall study: In the replicates, RNA derived from 20,000 or 100,000 naive CD8 cells was divided into five parts, and four were sequenced. Findings and limits, study-wide: Clones that had above 20 RNA copies took up over 99% of effector molecules but under 1% in naive cells.

One entry per CDR3 protein, called by TCRdb with MiXCR from the PCR reads. The sample lists around 470,000 distinct CDR3 sequences, 20% to 25% occurring once. The V end lost 1 base, the J end lost 1 base, and 10 bases lay between the germline ends. The CDR3 is 15 residues long. CDR1 SGHAT and CDR2 FQNNGV come from the germline V gene. Material for sequencing was naive CD8+ T cells from blood, with Jurkat cell RNA spiked in. Subset here: FACS-sorted CD8+CD4-CCR7+CD45RA+ naive T cells. This chain joins TRBV11-2 and TRBJ1-1; no reliable D call. The receptor comes from a human donor in good health. Some libraries in this study had Jurkat cell RNA spiked in. The CDR3 is CASSLGPVSNTEAFF. The CDR3 nucleotides read TGTGCCAGCAGCTTAGGGCCTGTCTCGAACACTGAAGCTTTCTTT.